The 20 T cell receptor beta chains below come from one sample, sequenced in a study of blood T cell repertoires in COVID-19. Sequenced by immunoSEQ multiplex PCR; TCRdb stores in-frame clones only, minus some. The data show around 110,000 clones, 86% seen once. The sample was peripheral blood. These receptors were collected from a man aged 35 to 55 with acute or convalescent COVID-19.

The J gene is TRBJ1-5, the V gene TRBV21-1; the table's D call, TRBD1, was not checked against the DNA. TRBV21-1 is a known pseudogene. The CDR3 is 19 residues long. The CDR3 region has the DNA TGTGCCAGCAGCAAAGTTTGTCACAGTGAAGTGAATAGCAATCAGCCCCAGCATTTT. Translation gives CASSKVCHSEVNSNQPQHF.

V usage is TRBV18 and J usage is TRBJ2-7; D is perhaps TRBD1 (6 bases). From germline, CDR1 is KGHSH and CDR2 LQKENI. The CDR3 extends over 14 amino acids. Trimming shortened V by 5 bases and J by 3 bases, and 14 bases separated the two germline ends. The CDR3 reads CASSDWTANYEQYF. The CDR3 bases are TGTGCCAGCTCAGATTGGACAGCCAACTACGAGCAGTACTTC.

The genes are TRBV18 and TRBJ2-2; TRBD1 matches 11 bases. This CDR3 contains 17 residues. Germline CDR1 reads KGHSH; CDR2 reads LQKENI. Trimming took 6 bases from V and 0 from J; bases not matched to a gene: 6. The CDR3 is CASSTGTGGPNTGELFF. Written as DNA, the CDR3 is TGTGCCAGCTCGACAGGGACAGGGGGGCCGAACACCGGGGAGCTGTTTTTT.

The chain uses TRBV5-4 and TRBJ1-1; 7 nucleotides agree with TRBD1. Germline CDR1 SGHNT, CDR2 YYREEE (reference sequence). The CDR3 spans 17 residues. J lost 1 base, V lost 0 bases, and 9 bases had no gene match. CDR3 protein: CASSLGRNRGGNTEAFF. The CDR3, as DNA: TGTGCCAGCAGCTTGGGTCGAAACAGGGGCGGGAACACTGAAGCTTTCTTT.

This clone occurred a few times. V and J are TRBV15 and TRBJ1-5, with a possible D match to TRBD1 (6 bases). The germline gives CDR1 LNHNV, CDR2 YYDKDF (reference sequence). The CDR3 spans 14 residues. V lost 6 bases and J lost 3, with 12 bases in between. The CDR3 sequence: CATRLGQANQPQHF. DNA for the CDR3: TGTGCCACCAGACTGGGACAAGCCAATCAGCCCCAGCATTTT.

V gene TRBV12-3 or TRBV12-4 combines with J gene TRBJ2-7; D might be TRBD1 (6 bases). The V gene lost 4 bases and the J gene lost 6 bases, with 13 bases spanning the gap. The CDR3 has 13 residues. DNA of the CDR3: TGTGCCAGCAGTTATTTTATCAGGGGCGAGCAGTACTTC. Protein: CASSYFIRGEQYF.

V is TRBV7-8 and J is TRBJ1-5; D not resolved. Trimming removed 3 bases from V and 0 bases from J, with 15 bases in between. CDR3 size: 17 residues. CDR1 is SGHVS and CDR2 is FQNEAQ in the germline V gene. CDR3 nucleotides: TGTGCCAGCAGCTTGGGCGGGCAAATCTATAGCAATCAGCCCCAGCATTTT. Its protein product is CASSLGGQIYSNQPQHF.

This rearrangement joins TRBV7-9 to TRBJ2-7; 7 bases map to TRBD1. Germline-derived CDR1 and CDR2 are SEHNR and FQNEAQ (reference sequence). The J segment lost 2 bases and the V segment lost 4 bases, leaving 2 bases of the junction unmatched. CDR3 size: 13 residues. In nucleotides, the CDR3 is TGTGCCAGCAGCTGGGGACAGACCTACGAGCAGTACTTC. Translating it yields CASSWGQTYEQYF.

The chain recombines TRBV5-1 with TRBJ2-7; TRBD2 aligns across 9 bases. The CDR3 totals 14 residues. Germline values: CDR1 SGHRS, CDR2 YFSETQ. V trimming: 2 bases; J trimming: 0 bases; junction bases outside the gene matches: 0. The CDR3 DNA sequence: TGCGCCAGCAGCTTTAGCGGGGGCTCCTACGAGCAGTACTTC. It translates to CASSFSGGSYEQYF. Combining the CDR3 with reference TRBV5-1 and TRBJ2-7 gives the whole variable domain KAGVTQTPRYLIKTRGQQVTLSCSPISGHRSVSWYQQTPGQGLQFLFEYFSETQRNKGNFPGRFSGRQFSNSRSEMNVSTLELGDSALYLCASSFSGGSYEQYFGPGTRLTVT.

The rearrangement uses TRBV30 and TRBJ1-1; TRBD1 agrees at 10 bases. The CDR3 runs 13 residues. Germline V gene sequence: CDR1 GTSNPN, CDR2 SVGIG (reference sequence). J gave up 2 bases and V 8 bases, and 5 bases lay outside the gene matches. The CDR3 spells CARDRGVNTEAFF. In DNA form, the CDR3 reads TGTGCCCGGGACAGGGGCGTCAACACTGAAGCTTTCTTT.

This rearrangement joins TRBV7-6 to TRBJ2-7; 7 bases are shared with TRBD2. Trimming removed 5 bases from V and 1 base from J; junction bases left unmatched: 8. Germline values: CDR1 SGHVS, CDR2 FNYEAQ. This CDR3 region has 15 residues. CDR3: CASSPRGGASYEQYF. CDR3 DNA: TGTGCCAGCAGCCCCCGGGGAGGGGCGTCCTACGAGCAGTACTTC.

V gene TRBV5-4 combines with J gene TRBJ1-2, with a weak D call TRBD1 (6 bases). CDR1 and CDR2 (germline): SGHNT, YYREEE (reference sequence). With 4 bases removed from V and 5 bases from J, the gap between germline ends came to 15 bases. The CDR3 runs 14 residues. CDR3 region: CASSPDTGPYGYTF. CDR3 bases: TGTGCCAGCAGCCCGGATACAGGGCCGTATGGCTACACCTTC.

This clone has more than one count but fewer than ten. V gene TRBV5-1 combines with J gene TRBJ1-2, with 8 bases matching TRBD1. The J segment lost 0 bases and the V segment lost 0 bases, leaving 7 bases of the junction unmatched. The CDR3 is 17 amino acids. Per the germline V gene, CDR1 is SGHRS and CDR2 is YFSETQ. DNA for the CDR3: TGCGCCAGCAGCTTGGGCCAGGGGGCCTCAACTAACTATGGCTACACCTTC. Translating it yields CASSLGQGASTNYGYTF. Together with reference TRBV5-1 and TRBJ1-2, the CDR3 gives the full variable domain: KAGVTQTPRYLIKTRGQQVTLSCSPISGHRSVSWYQQTPGQGLQFLFEYFSETQRNKGNFPGRFSGRQFSNSRSEMNVSTLELGDSALYLCASSLGQGASTNYGYTFGSGTRLTVV.

The CDR3 region has the DNA TGTGCCAGCAACGGGGGCACTGAAGCTTTCTTT. It translates to CASNGGTEAFF. The chain recombines TRBV2 with TRBJ1-1; D perhaps matches TRBD1 (5 bases). V lost 7 bases, J lost 4 bases, and 7 bases lay in between. CDR1 SNHLY and CDR2 FYNNEI come from the germline V gene. This CDR3 has 11 residues. Full variable domain (missing parts from reference TRBV2 and TRBJ1-1): EPEVTQTPSHQVTQMGQEVILRCVPISNHLYFYWYRQILGQKVEFLVSFYNNEISEKSEIFDDQFSVERPDGSNFTLKIRSTKLEDSAMYFCASNGGTEAFFGQGTRLTVV.

This sequence joins TRBV25-1 and TRBJ1-4; D might be TRBD1 (6 bases). Trimming took 4 bases from V and 5 from J, leaving 17 bases between them. CDR3 size: 16 residues. CDR1 and CDR2 from the germline V gene are MGHDK and SYGVNS. The CDR3 region has the DNA TGTGCCAGCAGTGGAACCTCCAGGGGCGAGAATGAAAAACTGTTTTTT. Residues: CASSGTSRGENEKLFF.

This chain uses TRBV6-5 with TRBJ2-5, with 7 bases that match TRBD2. Germline V gene data show CDR1 as MNHEY and CDR2 as SVGAGI. The CDR3 is 14 amino acids. V lost 4 bases, J lost 4 bases, and 6 bases stayed unmatched. CDR3 sequence: CASSLRTRGETQYF. In DNA form, the CDR3 reads TGTGCCAGCAGTTTGCGGACTAGGGGAGAGACCCAGTACTTC.

The rearrangement joins TRBV6-5 to TRBJ2-7, with 7 bases identical to TRBD1. Germline V CDR1 and CDR2: MNHEY, SVGAGI. The ends lost 5 bases at V and 4 bases at J; junction bases unmatched: 8. The CDR3 totals 14 residues. DNA for the CDR3: TGTGCCAGCAGTCGCCGGGACAGATTGTACGAGCAGTACTTC. It specifies CASSRRDRLYEQYF.

V and J are TRBV7-9 and TRBJ1-6; 9 bases fit TRBD1. CDR1 is SEHNR, CDR2 FQNEAQ, per germline (reference sequence). V shed 4 bases and J 9 bases; nucleotides not matched to a gene: 4. The CDR3 covers 14 residues. CDR3 coding DNA: TGTGCCAGCAGCTCACCGGGACAGGGTTCACCCCTCCACTTT. Translated: CASSSPGQGSPLHF.

The V call is TRBV5-1, the J call TRBJ2-3; D might be TRBD1 (5 bases). Deletions cut 7 bases from V and 7 bases from J, with 22 bases between. CDR1 and CDR2 from the germline V gene are SGHRS and YFSETQ. This CDR3 spans 15 amino acids. The CDR3 spells CASEPGWGPSNTQYF. The CDR3 DNA reads TGCGCCAGCGAACCTGGATGGGGCCCGTCCAATACGCAGTATTTT.

This clone showed up just a few times. This chain connects TRBV6-5 to TRBJ1-1; TRBD1 aligns across 10 bases. The germline V gene has CDR1 MNHEY and CDR2 SVGAGI. This CDR3 is 15 amino acids long. The trim removed 2 bases at V and 4 bases at J, leaving 4 bases unmatched. CDR3: CASSYGQGGATEAFF. The CDR3 DNA is TGTGCCAGCAGTTACGGACAGGGGGGCGCCACTGAAGCTTTCTTT.